This T cell receptor (beta chain) was obtained from a study of T cells in Graves' hyperthyroidism and ophthalmopathy. Findings of the study overall: Separation of ophthalmopathy from stable hyperthyroidism was achieved by a 13 V-J model.

Trimming pared 0 bases from V and 6 bases from J, leaving 8 bases between. Germline-derived CDR1 and CDR2 are MNHNY and SVGAGI (reference sequence). This CDR3 has 13 residues. RNA transcripts provided the source from which TCR beta CDR3 regions were amplified. Using the HTBI primer set, a first-round RT-PCR was run on the TCR CDR3. TCRdb re-analysed the multiplex PCR reads in MiXCR, keeping a single row per CDR3 protein. The table has fewer than 900,000 distinct CDR3 sequences, about 17% seen once. As to this clonotype: Its antigen is unidentified.

This chain connects TRBV6-6 to TRBJ1-2; D ambiguous. Sample: blood. The clonotype originates from a woman in her 50s with Graves' hyperthyroidism that later progressed to Graves' ophthalmopathy. Here the CDR3 reads CASSYSSSHGYTF. In nucleotides, the CDR3 is TGTGCCAGCAGTTACTCCAGCTCTCATGGCTACACCTTC.